What follows is one T cell receptor beta chain and its context. This specimen belongs to a study of patients and donors after allogeneic stem cell transplantation. Trimming took off 1 base at V and 3 bases at J, with 13 bases between the two ends. This CDR3 spans 15 amino acids. Germline V gives CDR1 SGHTA, CDR2 FQGNSA. TCRdb re-called the RT-PCR reads with MiXCR, one entry per CDR3 protein. The data contain 800,000 to 1,000,000 distinct CDR3 sequences, roughly 17% of them singletons. The rearrangement uses TRBV7-2 and TRBJ2-7; D not resolved. The receptor was derived from a human donor who was either an allogeneic HSCT recipient or a stem cell or donor lymphocyte infusion donor (not recorded which). It is not recorded whose cells these are; they may come from a transplant donor. Sequences were obtained from blood, either unsorted or a sorted T cell fraction (not recorded which). Here the CDR3 DNA reads TGTGCCAGCAGCTTAGGGTCAGAGCCCCTCTACGAGCAGTACTTC. Protein product: CASSLGSEPLYEQYF.